The 32 T cell receptor beta chains presented below share a single source sample, sequenced in a study of immune cell composition in non-small cell lung cancer. Normal lung sampling was at least 3 cm from the tumour, as distant as possible. Clones were read by immunoSEQ multiplex PCR, and TCRdb kept only the in-frame ones, dropping some. The sample holds 1,500 to 2,000 clones, about 79% seen once. Sequencing was done on a sample of non-adjacent lung tissue. These TCRs come from a human donor with non-small cell lung cancer.

Regarding this clone: The sample contains more than one DNA sequence encoding this CDR3. The chain uses TRBV2 and TRBJ2-3, with D tentatively TRBD2 (6 bases). Per germline, CDR1 SNHLY and CDR2 FYNNEI. V was cut by 4 bases and J by 3 bases, with 8 bases left in between. CDR3 size: 13 residues. The CDR3 region has the DNA TGTGCCAGCAGTGCGACTAGTACAGATACGCAGTATTTT. It yields the protein CASSATSTDTQYF.

The chain couples TRBV7-6 to TRBJ2-3; the D is unclear. In germline, CDR1 is SGHVS, CDR2 FNYEAQ. This CDR3 has 12 residues. The V end was cut by 3 bases, the J end by 3 bases, with 4 bases between. CDR3 nucleotide sequence: TGTGCCAGCAGCTTTAGTACAGATACGCAGTATTTT. This sequence encodes CASSFSTDTQYF. The full variable domain, its missing parts supplied by reference TRBV7-6 and TRBJ2-3, is GAGVSQSPRYKVTKRGQDVALRCDPISGHVSLYWYRQALGQGPEFLTYFNYEAQQDKSGLPNDRFSAERPEGSISTLTIQRTEQRDSAMYRCASSFSTDTQYFGPGTRLTVL.

This clone was counted once. This rearrangement joins TRBV2 to TRBJ2-1; weak D call: TRBD1 (6 bases). With 6 bases removed from V and 0 bases from J, the gap between germline ends came to 15 bases. Germline CDR1 is SNHLY and CDR2 is FYNNEI. The CDR3 runs to 16 residues. DNA for the CDR3: TGTGCCAGCAGGGAGACGGACAGTGGCTCCTACAATGAGCAGTTCTTC. Residues: CASRETDSGSYNEQFF.

CDR3 in amino acids: CASSSGTGRAYGYTF. The CDR3, as DNA: TGTGCCAGCAGTTCCGGGACAGGGCGCGCCTATGGCTACACCTTC. This chain joins TRBV6-5 and TRBJ1-2; 9 bases line up with TRBD1. The length of the CDR3 is 15 residues. V lost 4 bases, J lost 4 bases, and 7 bases stayed unmatched. The germline V gene encodes CDR1 MNHEY and CDR2 SVGAGI.

In this sample, this clone turned up once. V is TRBV7-3 and J is TRBJ1-1; D is unclear. Germline-derived CDR1 and CDR2 are SGHTA and FQGTGA. The V and J ends lost 5 bases and 1 base respectively, with 11 bases between them. The CDR3 length is 14 residues. CDR3 amino acids: CASSLSTANTEAFF. The CDR3 DNA reads as TGTGCCAGCAGCCTAAGTACAGCGAACACTGAAGCTTTCTTT.

The chain couples TRBV7-9 to TRBJ2-3; D might be TRBD2 (6 bases). From germline, CDR1 is SEHNR and CDR2 FQNEAQ (reference sequence). The V and J ends lost 6 bases and 2 bases respectively, with 15 bases between them. The length of the CDR3 is 15 residues. In DNA, the CDR3 is TGTGCCAGCAGTCCACTGGGGGGTTTCACAGATACGCAGTATTTT. Encoded protein: CASSPLGGFTDTQYF.

The sample holds a few counts of this clone. The rearrangement links TRBV11-2 to TRBJ1-2; D perhaps matches TRBD1 (6 bases). Germline-derived CDR1 and CDR2 are SGHAT and FQNNGV. Deletions cut 4 bases from V and 8 bases from J, with 23 bases between. The CDR3 consists of 16 residues. The CDR3 sequence is CASSSLRGGAFWGYTF. CDR3 DNA sequence: TGTGCCAGCAGCTCCCTCCGGGGGGGCGCTTTCTGGGGCTACACCTTC. The full variable domain, its missing parts supplied by reference TRBV11-2 and TRBJ1-2, is EAGVAQSPRYKIIEKRQSVAFWCNPISGHATLYWYQQILGQGPKLLIQFQNNGVVDDSQLPKDRFSAERLKGVDSTLKIQPAKLEDSAVYLCASSSLRGGAFWGYTFGSGTRLTVV.

In this sample, this clone is large (0.1 to 1%). The rearrangement joins TRBV5-4 to TRBJ2-5; TRBD2 agrees at 14 bases. This CDR3 spans 17 amino acids. V shed 4 bases and J 0 bases; nucleotides not matched to a gene: 5. The germline V gene has CDR1 SGHNT and CDR2 YYREEE (reference sequence). For the CDR3, the DNA is TGTGCCAGCAGCCACTGGGGACTAGCGGGGGACCAAGAGACCCAGTACTTC. Protein sequence: CASSHWGLAGDQETQYF.

The chain is built from TRBV7-2 and TRBJ2-3; TRBD2 agrees at 12 bases. Germline V gene data show CDR1 as SGHTA and CDR2 as FQGNSA. The junction had 8 bases not matched to a gene; V was cut back by 4 bases and J by 3 bases. The CDR3 is 17 amino acids. CDR3 nucleotides: TGTGCCAGCAGCTCGGCGACTAGCGGGAGAAGGACAGATACGCAGTATTTT. Its translation: CASSSATSGRRTDTQYF.

The chain employs TRBV6-1 and TRBJ2-1; D is undetermined. The V and J ends lost 7 bases and 9 bases respectively, with 19 bases between them. The CDR3 runs to 14 residues. Germline V CDR1 and CDR2: MNHNS, SASEGT. The CDR3 sequence is CASTPAGGVGEQFF. CDR3 coding DNA: TGTGCCAGCACCCCTGCAGGTGGTGTCGGTGAGCAGTTCTTC.

The rearrangement joins TRBV15 to TRBJ2-7, with 9 bases fitting TRBD1. This CDR3 region has 16 residues. The V gene end was trimmed by 1 base and the J gene end by 5 bases; junction bases not matched to a gene: 9. The germline gives CDR1 LNHNV, CDR2 YYDKDF (reference sequence). CDR3 residues: CATSRVRVGQGHEQYF. As DNA, the CDR3 is TGTGCCACCAGCAGAGTTCGGGTGGGACAGGGACACGAGCAGTACTTC.

The chain employs TRBV5-1 and TRBJ2-7; 12 bases are shared with TRBD1. Germline values: CDR1 SGHRS, CDR2 YFSETQ. This CDR3 is 14 amino acids long. J was trimmed by 5 bases and V by 4 bases; bases with no gene match: 4. The CDR3 reads CASSLGQGANEQYF. In nucleotides, the CDR3 is TGCGCCAGCAGCCTGGGACAGGGGGCGAACGAGCAGTACTTC. Full variable domain (outside the CDR3, taken from reference TRBV5-1 and TRBJ2-7): KAGVTQTPRYLIKTRGQQVTLSCSPISGHRSVSWYQQTPGQGLQFLFEYFSETQRNKGNFPGRFSGRQFSNSRSEMNVSTLELGDSALYLCASSLGQGANEQYFGPGTRLTVT.

The CDR3 spells CATSVDRGNEKLFF. CDR3 bases: TGTGCCACCAGCGTGGACAGGGGGAATGAAAAACTGTTTTTT. V and J are TRBV15 and TRBJ1-4, with 10 nucleotides matching TRBD1. V trimming: 5 bases; J trimming: 5 bases; junction bases outside the gene matches: 2. This CDR3 spans 14 amino acids. The V gene's germline CDR1 is LNHNV and CDR2 YYDKDF (reference sequence).

This chain joins TRBV6-9 and TRBJ1-1, with D hard to call. V gave up 3 bases and J gave up 4 bases, with 9 bases separating them. Per the germline V gene, CDR1 is MNHGY and CDR2 is SVAAGI. The CDR3 totals 13 residues. CDR3 sequence reads: CASSYSGSTEAFF. CDR3 coding DNA: TGTGCCAGCAGTTACTCGGGATCCACTGAAGCTTTCTTT.

The chain employs TRBV7-3 and TRBJ1-3; TRBD1 aligns across 8 bases. CDR3 length equals 15 residues. J lost 4 bases, V lost 5 bases, and 7 bases had no gene match. Per germline, CDR1 SGHTA and CDR2 FQGTGA. For the CDR3, the DNA is TGTGCCAGCAGCCTTACAGGGGGTATCGGAAACACCATATATTTT. Translating it yields CASSLTGGIGNTIYF.

The chain has TRBV19 and TRBJ1-5; 9 bases are shared with TRBD1. Germline V gives CDR1 LNHDA, CDR2 SQIVND (reference sequence). The J segment lost 6 bases and the V segment lost 5 bases, leaving 17 bases of the junction unmatched. The CDR3 spans 18 residues. The CDR3 DNA follows: TGTGCCAGTAGTCCCCGTCCCGGGACAGGGACCTGGGGTCAGCCCCAGCATTTT. Translation: CASSPRPGTGTWGQPQHF. Combining the CDR3 with reference TRBV19 and TRBJ1-5 gives the whole variable domain DGGITQSPKYLFRKEGQNVTLSCEQNLNHDAMYWYRQDPGQGLRLIYYSQIVNDFQKGDIAEGYSVSREKKESFPLTVTSAQKNPTAFYLCASSPRPGTGTWGQPQHFGDGTRLSIL.

This chain links TRBV27 with TRBJ1-1; tentatively, D is TRBD1 (5 bases). The CDR3 extends over 13 amino acids. Trimming shortened V by 6 bases and J by 4 bases, and 12 bases separated the two germline ends. In germline, CDR1 is MNHEY, CDR2 SMNVEV (reference sequence). CDR3 sequence reads: CASRWTPTTEAFF. CDR3 DNA: TGTGCCAGCAGATGGACACCGACCACTGAAGCTTTCTTT.

This clone is judged large (0.1 to 1%). V and J are TRBV7-9 and TRBJ2-5, with 7 bases fitting TRBD1. This CDR3 is built from 15 residues. With V trimmed by 1 base and J by 2 bases, 4 bases remained unmatched. CDR1 and CDR2 from the germline V gene are SEHNR and FQNEAQ (reference sequence). CDR3 DNA sequence: TGTGCCAGCAGCTTAGGGGGACAGCCACAAGAGACCCAGTACTTC. Its protein product is CASSLGGQPQETQYF.

V gene TRBV5-4 combines with J gene TRBJ1-6, with a possible D match to TRBD1 (5 bases). CDR1 SGHNT and CDR2 YYREEE come from the germline V gene (reference sequence). The V gene lost 0 bases and the J gene lost 7 bases, with 8 bases spanning the gap. This CDR3 has 14 residues. The CDR3 region has the DNA TGTGCCAGCAGCTTGGATAGGGGCAATTCACCCCTCCACTTT. Protein product: CASSLDRGNSPLHF. The full variable domain, in which reference TRBV5-4 and TRBJ1-6 provide the parts outside the CDR3, is ETGVTQSPTHLIKTRGQQVTLRCSSQSGHNTVSWYQQALGQGPQFIFQYYREEENGRGNFPPRFSGLQFPNYSSELNVNALELDDSALYLCASSLDRGNSPLHFGNGTRLTVT.

The genes are TRBV5-5 and TRBJ2-7, with TRBD2 as a possible D gene (6 bases). Germline CDR1 reads SGHKS; CDR2 reads YYEKEE (reference sequence). The CDR3 totals 15 residues. V lost 0 bases to trimming and J lost 3 bases, with 13 bases between them. This CDR3 reads CASSLDWWGGYEQYF. The CDR3 DNA is TGTGCCAGCAGCTTGGATTGGTGGGGAGGCTACGAGCAGTACTTC.

V and J are TRBV19 and TRBJ2-6; perhaps TRBD2 as D (5 bases). Trimming took 3 bases from V and 0 from J, leaving 9 bases between them. This CDR3 contains 16 residues. The germline gives CDR1 LNHDA, CDR2 SQIVND (reference sequence). The CDR3 reads CASSIEGRSGANVLTF. The CDR3, as DNA: TGTGCCAGTAGTATTGAGGGCCGCTCTGGGGCCAACGTCCTGACTTTC.

The chain uses TRBV30 and TRBJ1-5; D is unclear. This CDR3 spans 15 amino acids. Germline CDR1 reads GTSNPN; CDR2 reads SVGIG (reference sequence). V dropped 0 bases and J dropped 1 base, with 10 bases sitting between them. CDR3 in DNA: TGTGCCTGGAGTGTAGACGGGAGAAGCAATCAGCCCCAGCATTTT. Its protein is CAWSVDGRSNQPQHF.

This clone was recorded once. V usage is TRBV7-9 and J usage is TRBJ2-3; tentative D call: TRBD2 (6 bases). This CDR3 comprises 15 residues. Germline values: CDR1 SEHNR, CDR2 FQNEAQ (reference sequence). The V end lost 4 bases, the J end lost 2 bases, and 13 bases lay between the germline ends. The CDR3, as DNA: TGTGCCAGCAGCTGGGGGGTCACCCCCACAGATACGCAGTATTTT. Translated, it gives CASSWGVTPTDTQYF.

This clone has only a few counts. The rearrangement joins TRBV6-6 to TRBJ2-1; the D is unclear. Germline V lookup: CDR1 MNHNY, CDR2 SVGAGI (reference sequence). The CDR3 has 11 amino acids. V was shortened by 10 bases and J by 2 bases, with 6 bases between the two germline ends. CDR3 bases: TGTGCCACCCAGGCCTACAATGAGCAGTTCTTC. It specifies CATQAYNEQFF.

The rearrangement links TRBV30 to TRBJ2-1, with D possibly being TRBD2 (5 bases). The ends were cut back, 2 bases at V and 3 bases at J, with 11 bases in the middle. CDR3 length: 14 residues. From germline, CDR1 is GTSNPN and CDR2 SVGIG (reference sequence). CDR3 amino acids: CAWSPDLGYNEQFF. The CDR3 nucleotides read TGTGCCTGGAGTCCGGACTTGGGCTACAATGAGCAGTTCTTC.

The chain is built from TRBV5-1 and TRBJ2-5; 11 bases are shared with TRBD1. J gave up 5 bases and V 2 bases, and 5 bases lay outside the gene matches. Germline values: CDR1 SGHRS, CDR2 YFSETQ. The CDR3 spans 15 residues. The CDR3: CASSLRTGGVETQYF. In nucleotides, the CDR3 is TGCGCCAGCAGCTTACGGACAGGGGGCGTGGAGACCCAGTACTTC.

This sequence joins TRBV7-2 and TRBJ2-3; 11 bases align to TRBD2. With V trimmed by 3 bases and J by 0 bases, 2 bases remained unmatched. The CDR3 is 16 amino acids. Germline CDR1 SGHTA, CDR2 FQGNSA. The CDR3 here is CASSLVAGGSTDTQYF. CDR3 sequence (DNA): TGTGCCAGCAGCTTGGTAGCGGGAGGGAGCACAGATACGCAGTATTTT.

The sample holds a few counts of this clone. The chain uses TRBV5-4 and TRBJ2-6; D unclear. The V end was cut by 0 bases, the J end by 0 bases, with 7 bases between. The CDR3 covers 16 residues. Germline V gives CDR1 SGHNT, CDR2 YYREEE (reference sequence). CDR3 region: CASSLGQPSGANVLTF. Here the CDR3 DNA reads TGTGCCAGCAGCTTGGGGCAACCCTCTGGGGCCAACGTCCTGACTTTC. Full variable domain (remainder filled in from reference TRBV5-4 and TRBJ2-6): ETGVTQSPTHLIKTRGQQVTLRCSSQSGHNTVSWYQQALGQGPQFIFQYYREEENGRGNFPPRFSGLQFPNYSSELNVNALELDDSALYLCASSLGQPSGANVLTFGAGSRLTVL.

The chain is built from TRBV13 and TRBJ2-5; D is perhaps TRBD2 (6 bases). The V end lost 5 bases, the J end lost 1 base, and 17 bases lay between the germline ends. The CDR3 loop spans 16 amino acids. Germline V CDR1 and CDR2: PRHDT, FYEKMQ (reference sequence). The chain's CDR3 is CASSPLRLEGQETQYF. CDR3 coding DNA: TGTGCCAGCAGCCCCCTCCGTTTGGAGGGCCAAGAGACCCAGTACTTC.

V gene TRBV28 combines with J gene TRBJ1-2; 9 bases are shared with TRBD1. Germline CDR1 is MDHEN and CDR2 is SYDVKM. This CDR3 contains 16 residues. With 6 bases clipped from V and 4 bases from J, the junction kept 12 bases outside the gene matches. The CDR3 region is CASSLKISGQGYGYTF. The DNA of the CDR3 is TGTGCCAGCAGCCTTAAGATTTCGGGACAGGGCTATGGCTACACCTTC.

This chain connects TRBV4-1 to TRBJ2-1; the match to TRBD1 covers 9 bases. With V trimmed by 4 bases and J by 8 bases, 12 bases remained unmatched. The CDR3 loop spans 16 amino acids. Germline V gives CDR1 MGHRA, CDR2 YSYEKL. In nucleotides, the CDR3 is TGCGCCAGCAGCCTTCCGGGACAGGGTGGTAAGGATGAGCAGTTCTTC. Translated, it gives CASSLPGQGGKDEQFF.

The rearrangement uses TRBV9 and TRBJ2-2, with D possibly TRBD2 on 7 matching bases. V lost 3 bases to trimming and J lost 4 bases, with 16 bases between them. Germline loops: CDR1 SGDLS, CDR2 YYNGEE. This CDR3 spans 16 amino acids. CDR3 amino acids: CASSATGGRSTGELFF. CDR3 sequence (DNA): TGTGCCAGCAGCGCGACCGGGGGGCGCAGCACCGGGGAGCTGTTTTTT.